This TCR beta chain was retrieved from a study of Ad26.COV2.S vaccination and SARS-CoV-2 variants. Background on the study: Administration of Ad26.COV2.S was intramuscular, either once or twice 56 days apart.

Here immunoSEQ multiplex PCR was the method, and the copy in TCRdb shows in-frame clones only, minus some. The sample has roughly 510,000 clones; 87% are singletons. The CDR3 consists of 15 residues. CDR1 and CDR2 from the germline V gene are MDHEN and SYDVKM. The J segment lost 6 bases and the V segment lost 6 bases, leaving 10 bases of the junction unmatched. Treatment of the sample: roughly 19 received Ad26.COV2.S at low or high dose, single or two shots; about five received placebo; per-sample allocation not given. Collection of the samples took place on day 63 after the first injection of vaccine or placebo. Study-level results: There was reportedly substantial breadth in spike-specific CD8+ and CD4+ T cell responses after vaccination.

Comment on this clone: Its antigen is not known.

The chain carries TRBV28 and TRBJ1-5; 8 bases agree with TRBD1. This receptor was identified in a person between 18 and 65 years old who received the Ad26.COV2.S COVID-19 vaccine or a placebo. This specimen consisted of peripheral blood, obtained in a trial of Ad26.COV2.S vaccine versus placebo. CDR3 protein: CASSAQGARGQPQHF. The DNA of the CDR3 is TGTGCCAGCAGCGCGCAGGGGGCGAGGGGTCAGCCCCAGCATTTT.